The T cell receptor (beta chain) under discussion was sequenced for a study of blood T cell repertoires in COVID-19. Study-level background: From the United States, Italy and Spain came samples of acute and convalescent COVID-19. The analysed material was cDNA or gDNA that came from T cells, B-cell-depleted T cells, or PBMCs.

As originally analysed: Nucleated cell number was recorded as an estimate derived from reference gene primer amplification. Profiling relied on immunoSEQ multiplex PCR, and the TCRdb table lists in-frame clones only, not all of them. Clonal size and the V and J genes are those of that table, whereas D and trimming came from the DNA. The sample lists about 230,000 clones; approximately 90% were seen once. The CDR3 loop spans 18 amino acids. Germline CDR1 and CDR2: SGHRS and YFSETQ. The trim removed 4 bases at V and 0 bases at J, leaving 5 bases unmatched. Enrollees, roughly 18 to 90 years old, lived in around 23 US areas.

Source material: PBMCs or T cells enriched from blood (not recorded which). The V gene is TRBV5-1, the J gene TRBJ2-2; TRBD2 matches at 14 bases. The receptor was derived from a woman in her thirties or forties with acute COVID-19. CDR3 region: CASSRTSGGSANTGELFF. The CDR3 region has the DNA TGCGCCAGCAGCCGGACTAGCGGGGGGTCGGCGAACACCGGGGAGCTGTTTTTT.